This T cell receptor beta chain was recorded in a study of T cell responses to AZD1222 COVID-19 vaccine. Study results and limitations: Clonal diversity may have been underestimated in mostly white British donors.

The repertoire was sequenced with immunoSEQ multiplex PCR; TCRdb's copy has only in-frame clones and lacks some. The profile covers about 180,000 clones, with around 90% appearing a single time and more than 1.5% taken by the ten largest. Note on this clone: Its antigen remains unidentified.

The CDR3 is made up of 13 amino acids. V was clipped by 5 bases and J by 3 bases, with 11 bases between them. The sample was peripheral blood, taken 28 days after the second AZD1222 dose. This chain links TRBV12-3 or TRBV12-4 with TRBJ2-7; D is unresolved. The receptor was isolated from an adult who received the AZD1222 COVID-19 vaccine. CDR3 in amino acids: CASSLGLNYEQYF. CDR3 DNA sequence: TGTGCCAGCAGTCTCGGGCTAAACTACGAGCAGTACTTC.